The T cell receptor (beta chain) described here comes from a study of PD-1 blockade in classical Hodgkin lymphoma. The study's findings and limits: Unlike CD8+ TCR diversity, which did not rise significantly by C4D1, CD4+ TCR diversity did.

Assay: immunoSEQ multiplex PCR; the TCRdb copy retains only in-frame clones and omits some. The sample carries about 46,000 clones, over 70% recorded once. Of note for this clone: The antigen is undetermined.

Patients all relapsed after autologous stem cell transplantation, and there was variation in brentuximab vedotin exposure. Sequences were derived from peripheral blood mononuclear cells (PBMCs), sampled before the second cycle of nivolumab. The clonotype originates from a human donor with classical Hodgkin lymphoma.

The CDR3 reads CAISEGTGAAGYTF. The CDR3 DNA reads as TGTGCCATCAGTGAGGGGACAGGGGCGGCCGGCTACACCTTC. J is TRBJ1-2 and V is TRBV10-3, with 10 bases identical to TRBD1. The CDR3 is 14 residues long. The junction had 5 bases not matched to a gene; V was cut back by 2 bases and J by 8 bases. Per the germline V gene, CDR1 is ENHRY and CDR2 is SYGVKD.